The clone carrying this T cell receptor beta chain was detected a few times. Antigen specificity is unknown. This entry belongs to a study of T cells in Graves' hyperthyroidism and ophthalmopathy. The investigators amplified TCR beta CDR3 regions from RNA transcripts. Using the HTBI primer set, a first-round RT-PCR was run on the TCR CDR3. MiXCR, applied by TCRdb to the multiplex PCR reads, yields one record per CDR3 protein. This sample carries around 800,000 distinct CDR3 sequences, around 39% of them seen once, and the ten largest clones take 8.9%. Participants, patients aged 18 to 65, had newly diagnosed hyperthyroidism with a duration under 2 months. Patients were excluded because of uncontrolled infection, other autoimmune disease, pregnancy or lactation. The study's findings and limits: A 13 V-J signature model discriminated ophthalmopathy versus stable hyperthyroidism. Among thyroid clonotypes expanded above 0.001, most also appeared in blood.

V dropped 6 bases and J dropped 2 bases, with 11 bases sitting between them. This CDR3 is built from 14 residues. The germline gives CDR1 MNHNS, CDR2 SASEGT. The sequence derives from a man aged 18 to 30 with Graves' hyperthyroidism. This chain joins TRBV6-1 and TRBJ1-3; D gene uncertain. The sample was blood. CDR3 protein: CASSAGSTGNTIYF. As DNA, the CDR3 is TGTGCCAGCAGCGCGGGGTCGACTGGAAACACCATATATTTT.